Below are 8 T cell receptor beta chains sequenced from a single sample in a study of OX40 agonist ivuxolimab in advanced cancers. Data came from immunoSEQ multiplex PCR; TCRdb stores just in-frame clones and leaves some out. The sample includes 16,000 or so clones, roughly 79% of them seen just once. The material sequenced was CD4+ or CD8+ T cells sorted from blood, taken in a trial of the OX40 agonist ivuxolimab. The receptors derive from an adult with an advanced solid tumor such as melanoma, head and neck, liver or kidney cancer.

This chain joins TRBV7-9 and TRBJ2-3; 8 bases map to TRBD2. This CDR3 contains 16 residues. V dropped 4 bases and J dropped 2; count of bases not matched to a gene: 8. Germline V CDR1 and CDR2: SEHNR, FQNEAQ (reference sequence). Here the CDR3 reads CASSSLLAGITDTQYF. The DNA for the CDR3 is TGTGCCAGCAGCTCTCTCTTAGCGGGGATCACAGATACGCAGTATTTT.

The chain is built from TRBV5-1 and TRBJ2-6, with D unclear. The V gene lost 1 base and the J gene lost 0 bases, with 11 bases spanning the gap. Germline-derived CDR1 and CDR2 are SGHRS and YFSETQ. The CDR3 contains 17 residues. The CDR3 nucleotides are TGCGCCAGCAGCTTGCTCAGTACTCCCTCTGGGGCCAACGTCCTGACTTTC. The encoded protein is CASSLLSTPSGANVLTF.

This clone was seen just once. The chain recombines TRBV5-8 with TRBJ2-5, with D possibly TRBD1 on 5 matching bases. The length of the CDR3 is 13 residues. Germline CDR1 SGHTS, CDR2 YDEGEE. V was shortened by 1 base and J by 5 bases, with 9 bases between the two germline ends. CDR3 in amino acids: CASSLRGWETQYF. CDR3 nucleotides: TGTGCCAGCAGCTTGAGGGGATGGGAGACCCAGTACTTC. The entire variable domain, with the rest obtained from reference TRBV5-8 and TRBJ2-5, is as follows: EAGVTQSPTHLIKTRGQQATLRCSPISGHTSVYWYQQALGLGLQFLLWYDEGEERNRGNFPPRFSGRQFPNYSSELNVNALELEDSALYLCASSLRGWETQYFGPGTRLLVL.

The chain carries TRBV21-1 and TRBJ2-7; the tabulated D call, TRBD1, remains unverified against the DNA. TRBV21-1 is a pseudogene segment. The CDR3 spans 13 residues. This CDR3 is CASRRGKFYEQYF. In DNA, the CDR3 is TGTGCCAGCCGAAGGGGGAAATTCTACGAGCAGTACTTC.

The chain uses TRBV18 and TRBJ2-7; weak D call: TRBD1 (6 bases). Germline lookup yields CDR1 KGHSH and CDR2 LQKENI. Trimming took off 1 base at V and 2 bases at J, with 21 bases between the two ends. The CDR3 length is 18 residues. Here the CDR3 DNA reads TGTGCCAGCTCACCACAGCGGAAAGACAGGCTTCTTACCTACGAGCAGTACTTC. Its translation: CASSPQRKDRLLTYEQYF. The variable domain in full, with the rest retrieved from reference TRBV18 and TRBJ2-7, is NAGVMQNPRHLVRRRGQEARLRCSPMKGHSHVYWYRQLPEEGLKFMVYLQKENIIDESGMPKERFSAEFPKEGPSILRIQQVVRGDSAAYFCASSPQRKDRLLTYEQYFGPGTRLTVT.

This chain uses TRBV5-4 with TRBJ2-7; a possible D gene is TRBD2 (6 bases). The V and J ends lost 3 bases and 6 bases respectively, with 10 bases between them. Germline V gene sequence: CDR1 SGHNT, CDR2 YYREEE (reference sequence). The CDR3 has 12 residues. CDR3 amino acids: CASSWGDAEQYF. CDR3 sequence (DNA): TGTGCCAGCAGCTGGGGGGATGCCGAGCAGTACTTC.

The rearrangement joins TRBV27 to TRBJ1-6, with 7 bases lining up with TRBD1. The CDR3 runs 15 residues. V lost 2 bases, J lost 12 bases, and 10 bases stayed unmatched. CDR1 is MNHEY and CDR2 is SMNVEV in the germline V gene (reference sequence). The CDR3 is CASSLGPRTGQPLHF. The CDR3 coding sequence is TGTGCCAGCAGTTTAGGACCTCGGACAGGACAACCCCTCCACTTT.

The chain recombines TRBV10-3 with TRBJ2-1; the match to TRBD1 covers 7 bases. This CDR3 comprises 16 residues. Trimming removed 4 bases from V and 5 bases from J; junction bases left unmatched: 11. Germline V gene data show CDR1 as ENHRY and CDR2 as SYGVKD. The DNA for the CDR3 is TGTGCCATCAGTGGGCTGGACAGGAACCCTAACAATGAGCAGTTCTTC. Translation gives CAISGLDRNPNNEQFF.